Below are 5 T cell receptor beta chains sequenced from a single sample in a study of T cell repertoires in cytomegalovirus infection. TCRdb reprocessed the reads with MiXCR, giving one entry per CDR3 protein. Here the sample spans approximately 110,000 distinct CDR3 sequences, 30% being singletons. The antigens for these receptors are not known. The sequencing here drew on CD8+ T cells from cultured PBMCs, taken from culture after CMV antigen stimulation. The receptor set was obtained from a human donor in good health (CMV status not recorded). Some clones in this sample may be carry-over from other donors' samples.

The V and J genes are TRBV15 and TRBJ1-2; D is possibly TRBD1 (6 bases). The CDR3 has 15 amino acids. The germline V gene encodes CDR1 LNHNV and CDR2 YYDKDF (reference sequence). The V gene lost 3 bases and the J gene lost 6 bases, with 17 bases spanning the gap. CDR3 coding DNA: TGTGCCACCAGCAGTGGAAGTGGGGGGGCTAATGGCTACACCTTC. Residues: CATSSGSGGANGYTF. Variable domain in full (rest from reference TRBV15 and TRBJ1-2): DAMVIQNPRYQVTQFGKPVTLSCSQTLNHNVMYWYQQKSSQAPKLLFHYYDKDFNNEADTPDNFQSRRPNTSFCFLDIRSPGLGDTAMYLCATSSGSGGANGYTFGSGTRLTVV.

In this sample, this clonotype turned up many times. This rearrangement joins TRBV7-8 to TRBJ2-3, with 12 positions matching TRBD2. Germline V gene lookup returns CDR1 SGHVS and CDR2 FQNEAQ. This CDR3 spans 16 amino acids. V lost 5 bases, J lost 2 bases, and 5 bases stayed unmatched. The CDR3 nucleotides are TGTGCCAGCAGCCAACGGACTAGCGGGGTCACAGATACGCAGTATTTT. Its translation is CASSQRTSGVTDTQYF.

The chain is built from TRBV29-1 and TRBJ2-1, with 10 positions matching TRBD2. From germline, CDR1 is SQVTM and CDR2 ANQGSEA. The length of the CDR3 is 15 residues. Losses at the gene ends were 0 bases for V and 8 bases for J; bases not matched to a gene: 7. This chain's CDR3 is CSVEDPPSGGYEQFF. The CDR3, as DNA: TGCAGCGTTGAAGATCCACCTAGCGGGGGATATGAGCAGTTCTTC.

Only a few counts were recorded for this clonotype. The chain links TRBV6-1 to TRBJ2-6; D is unclear. CDR3 length equals 14 residues. Germline CDR1 is MNHNS and CDR2 is SASEGT. V shed 7 bases and J shed 11 bases, with 18 bases lying between them. The CDR3 spells CASTAPGQGDVLTF. The CDR3 DNA reads as TGTGCCAGCACCGCCCCTGGGCAAGGCGACGTCCTGACTTTC.

This clonotype was counted only a few times. This sequence joins TRBV5-6 and TRBJ1-6; 9 nucleotides agree with TRBD1. The CDR3 consists of 15 residues. V was clipped by 4 bases and J by 9 bases; unmatched bases: 8. The V gene's germline CDR1 is SGHDT and CDR2 YYEEEE. As DNA, the CDR3 is TGTGCCAGCAGCCTCCGGGACAGGGTATTTTCACCCCTCCACTTT. It encodes CASSLRDRVFSPLHF. The complete variable domain, with remaining parts taken from reference TRBV5-6 and TRBJ1-6, reads DAGVTQSPTHLIKTRGQQVTLRCSPKSGHDTVSWYQQALGQGPQFIFQYYEEEERQRGNFPDRFSGHQFPNYSSELNVNALLLGDSALYLCASSLRDRVFSPLHFGNGTRLTVT.